The 27 T cell receptor beta chains in this list originate from one sample, sequenced in a study of PD-L1 blockade in urothelial cancer (dated by TCRdb to the late 2010s). The intended sense of this specimen's time point label: peripheral blood 6 weeks after treatment start. The library was made by the immunoSEQ multiplex PCR assay. TCRdb holds this immuneACCESS table with in-frame rearrangements only. Some clones are missing; in checked studies, unresolved V genes explain under half, and the rest has no known cause. The sample has roughly 76,000 clones on record, more than 85% of them singletons. Roughly 0.9% of the sample lies in the top ten. The sample consisted of PBMCs, taken around atezolizumab (anti-PD-L1) treatment. Receptors were obtained from a woman older than 75 with urothelial cancer.

The CDR3 DNA sequence: TGTGCCAGCAGCCCCCCGGACAGTCGCACAGATACGCAGTATTTT. Residues: CASSPPDSRTDTQYF. The chain is built from TRBV5-6 and TRBJ2-3; D might be TRBD1 (6 bases). V lost 4 bases, J lost 1 base, and 13 bases lay in between. The CDR3 consists of 15 residues. Germline-derived CDR1 and CDR2 are SGHDT and YYEEEE. The full variable domain, with the rest looked up from reference TRBV5-6 and TRBJ2-3, is DAGVTQSPTHLIKTRGQQVTLRCSPKSGHDTVSWYQQALGQGPQFIFQYYEEEERQRGNFPDRFSGHQFPNYSSELNVNALLLGDSALYLCASSPPDSRTDTQYFGPGTRLTVL.

This chain links TRBV7-9 with TRBJ2-7; 9 nucleotides match TRBD2. The CDR3 consists of 14 residues. CDR1 SEHNR and CDR2 FQNEAQ come from the germline V gene (reference sequence). Unmatched junction bases numbered 3, after V lost 6 bases and J lost 0 bases. CDR3 nucleotides: TGTGCCAGCAGAACTAGCGGGCCCTCCTACGAGCAGTACTTC. Translation: CASRTSGPSYEQYF.

The chain has TRBV7-2 and TRBJ2-7; 10 nucleotides line up with TRBD2. Germline V gene data show CDR1 as SGHTA and CDR2 as FQGNSA. Trimming cost V 6 bases and J 2 bases; bases outside gene matches: 4. The CDR3 is made up of 14 amino acids. The CDR3, as DNA: TGTGCCAGCAGTCGTACTAGCGGGGCCTACGAGCAGTACTTC. Translation gives CASSRTSGAYEQYF.

The rearrangement uses TRBV18 and TRBJ1-1; maybe TRBD1 (6 bases). In germline, CDR1 is KGHSH, CDR2 LQKENI. The germline V and J ends were trimmed by 0 bases and 5 bases, with 28 bases remaining between them. The CDR3 has 20 residues. CDR3 nucleotide sequence: TGTGCCAGCTCACCACCCATTGTTTGGTTTGGTGACAGGCTGGGGACTGAAGCTTTCTTT. This codes for CASSPPIVWFGDRLGTEAFF. The variable domain in full, completed from reference TRBV18 and TRBJ1-1, reads NAGVMQNPRHLVRRRGQEARLRCSPMKGHSHVYWYRQLPEEGLKFMVYLQKENIIDESGMPKERFSAEFPKEGPSILRIQQVVRGDSAAYFCASSPPIVWFGDRLGTEAFFGQGTRLTVV.

The rearrangement links TRBV29-1 to TRBJ2-1, with 7 positions matching TRBD1. CDR3 length: 17 residues. CDR1 SQVTM and CDR2 ANQGSEA come from the germline V gene. Losses at the gene ends were 3 bases for V and 0 bases for J; bases not matched to a gene: 11. This CDR3 is CSVENPRDRVSYNEQFF. The CDR3 coding sequence is TGCAGCGTTGAGAACCCTCGTGACAGGGTCTCCTACAATGAGCAGTTCTTC.

The chain recombines TRBV5-1 with TRBJ2-1; 10 nucleotides agree with TRBD2. With V trimmed by 4 bases and J by 6 bases, 10 bases remained unmatched. The V gene's germline CDR1 is SGHRS and CDR2 YFSETQ. This CDR3 region has 16 residues. CDR3 amino acids: CASSPIAGGQLNEQFF. Here the CDR3 DNA reads TGCGCCAGCAGCCCCATAGCGGGAGGCCAGCTCAATGAGCAGTTCTTC. The full variable domain, its missing parts supplied by reference TRBV5-1 and TRBJ2-1, is KAGVTQTPRYLIKTRGQQVTLSCSPISGHRSVSWYQQTPGQGLQFLFEYFSETQRNKGNFPGRFSGRQFSNSRSEMNVSTLELGDSALYLCASSPIAGGQLNEQFFGPGTRLTVL.

The chain employs TRBV6-6 and TRBJ1-1; D not resolved. The CDR3 runs 13 residues. V was clipped by 0 bases and J by 4 bases, with 6 bases between them. Germline V CDR1 and CDR2: MNHNY, SVGAGI (reference sequence). CDR3 nucleotides: TGTGCCAGCAGTTACTCGCGGGGCACTGAAGCTTTCTTT. Translation: CASSYSRGTEAFF.

DNA for the CDR3: TGTGCCACTTCGGGGCAACAGGGTGGGAAGACCCAGTACTTC. Amino acids: CATSGQQGGKTQYF. This chain links TRBV28 with TRBJ2-5; tentatively, D is TRBD1 (6 bases). The CDR3 has 14 residues. Looked up from germline, CDR1 is MDHEN and CDR2 is SYDVKM. Between the trimmed V and J ends, which lost 10 bases and 6 bases, there was a span of 21 bases. The variable domain in full, completed from reference TRBV28 and TRBJ2-5, reads DVKVTQSSRYLVKRTGEKVFLECVQDMDHENMFWYRQDPGLGLRLIYFSYDVKMKEKGDIPEGYSVSREKKERFSLILESASTNQTSMYLCATSGQQGGKTQYFGPGTRLLVL.

The V gene is TRBV6-1, the J gene TRBJ1-3, with D possibly matching TRBD1 (5 bases). From germline, CDR1 is MNHNS and CDR2 SASEGT. This CDR3 contains 12 residues. The ends were cut back, 3 bases at V and 5 bases at J, with 5 bases in the middle. The CDR3 DNA reads TGTGCCAGCAGTGAGGACAGAAACACCATATATTTT. Translating gives CASSEDRNTIYF.

The V and J genes are TRBV28 and TRBJ2-1; 12 positions match TRBD2. The CDR3 length is 17 residues. Looked up from germline, CDR1 is MDHEN and CDR2 is SYDVKM. The junction had 8 bases not matched to a gene; V was cut back by 5 bases and J by 3 bases. The CDR3 DNA is TGTGCCAGCAGTCCCACTAGCGGGAGGTTCTACTACAATGAGCAGTTCTTC. This encodes CASSPTSGRFYYNEQFF. The whole variable domain, remainder taken from reference TRBV28 and TRBJ2-1, is DVKVTQSSRYLVKRTGEKVFLECVQDMDHENMFWYRQDPGLGLRLIYFSYDVKMKEKGDIPEGYSVSREKKERFSLILESASTNQTSMYLCASSPTSGRFYYNEQFFGPGTRLTVL.

The chain carries TRBV28 and TRBJ1-5; 8 bases are a match to TRBD1. The J segment lost 1 base and the V segment lost 4 bases, leaving 3 bases of the junction unmatched. Germline CDR1 is MDHEN and CDR2 is SYDVKM. The CDR3 extends over 15 amino acids. For the CDR3, the DNA is TGTGCCAGCAGTTCTGGACAGGGAAGCAATCAGCCCCAGCATTTT. The encoded protein is CASSSGQGSNQPQHF.

In this sample, this clone turned up a few times. This sequence joins TRBV11-3 and TRBJ2-4; tentative D call: TRBD1 (5 bases). The CDR3 is 13 residues long. V was clipped by 1 base and J by 5 bases, with 6 bases between them. Germline V gives CDR1 SGHNT, CDR2 YENEEA. The CDR3 reads CASSLGRENIQYF. Written as DNA, the CDR3 is TGTGCCAGCAGCTTAGGCAGGGAAAACATTCAGTACTTC.

This clone has more than one count but fewer than ten. The CDR3 loop is CASSLRTGADAEAFF. The CDR3 DNA is TGTGCCAGCAGCCTACGGACAGGGGCAGACGCTGAAGCTTTCTTT. V and J are TRBV9 and TRBJ1-1, with TRBD1 identical over 9 bases. With V trimmed by 4 bases and J by 6 bases, 10 bases remained unmatched. The CDR3 extends over 15 amino acids. Per the germline V gene, CDR1 is SGDLS and CDR2 is YYNGEE.

The chain links TRBV2 to TRBJ1-4, with D uncertain. This CDR3 has 15 amino acids. Germline assignment: CDR1 SNHLY and CDR2 FYNNEI. V was clipped by 3 bases and J by 3 bases, with 11 bases between them. The CDR3 here is CASSDLRESNEKLFF. CDR3 DNA: TGTGCCAGCAGTGACCTTCGGGAGTCTAATGAAAAACTGTTTTTT.

CDR3 DNA: TGTGCCAGTGGGACAGTGGCTGGAATGGGGTGGAGGAACACTGAAGCTTTCTTT. Translation gives CASGTVAGMGWRNTEAFF. The V gene is TRBV19, the J gene TRBJ1-1; 7 bases are a match to TRBD1. J lost 1 base, V lost 8 bases, and 19 bases had no gene match. Germline lookup yields CDR1 LNHDA and CDR2 SQIVND (reference sequence). This CDR3 region has 18 residues. Using reference TRBV19 and TRBJ1-1 for the parts outside the CDR3, the full variable domain is DGGITQSPKYLFRKEGQNVTLSCEQNLNHDAMYWYRQDPGQGLRLIYYSQIVNDFQKGDIAEGYSVSREKKESFPLTVTSAQKNPTAFYLCASGTVAGMGWRNTEAFFGQGTRLTVV.

This chain links TRBV6-5 with TRBJ2-7, with 10 positions matching TRBD2. The V and J ends lost 6 bases and 6 bases, in that order; junction bases with no gene match: 11. CDR1 is MNHEY, CDR2 SVGAGI, per germline. The CDR3 contains 15 residues. The CDR3 nucleotides are TGTGCCAGCAGACCCATAGCGGGAGGCGGAGTCGAGCAGTACTTC. Protein: CASRPIAGGGVEQYF.

The J gene is TRBJ1-2, the V gene TRBV27; TRBD1 is a possible D gene (5 bases). The germline gives CDR1 MNHEY, CDR2 SMNVEV (reference sequence). The CDR3 has 16 residues. Trimming shortened V by 3 bases and J by 1 base, and 15 bases separated the two germline ends. The DNA for the CDR3 is TGTGCCAGCAGTTTTTACGTGCAGGGAGGTAACTATGGCTACACCTTC. Its translation is CASSFYVQGGNYGYTF.

The chain has TRBV5-1 and TRBJ1-3; D ambiguous. With 4 bases removed from V and 8 bases from J, the gap between germline ends came to 13 bases. CDR1 and CDR2 from the germline V gene are SGHRS and YFSETQ. The CDR3 extends over 13 amino acids. CDR3 amino acids: CASSHAFSDTIYF. DNA for the CDR3: TGCGCCAGCAGCCACGCCTTTTCGGACACCATATATTTT. Supplemented by reference TRBV5-1 and TRBJ1-3, the full variable domain reads KAGVTQTPRYLIKTRGQQVTLSCSPISGHRSVSWYQQTPGQGLQFLFEYFSETQRNKGNFPGRFSGRQFSNSRSEMNVSTLELGDSALYLCASSHAFSDTIYFGEGSWLTVV.

The chain is built from TRBV7-6 and TRBJ2-5; TRBD2 might be the D (6 bases). V lost 5 bases, J lost 4 bases, and 11 bases lay in between. CDR1 SGHVS and CDR2 FNYEAQ come from the germline V gene. The CDR3 totals 13 residues. The CDR3 reads CASSVLRGETQYF. CDR3 DNA: TGTGCCAGCAGCGTCCTGCGGGGAGAGACCCAGTACTTC.

This sequence joins TRBV19 and TRBJ1-2; D remains ambiguous. V was pared by 7 bases and J by 0 bases, with 15 bases between. The CDR3 loop spans 15 amino acids. Germline-derived CDR1 and CDR2 are LNHDA and SQIVND (reference sequence). CDR3 nucleotide sequence: TGTGCCAGTACCCTTCAACTGCGGGCTAACTATGGCTACACCTTC. Amino acids: CASTLQLRANYGYTF.

This chain connects TRBV7-8 to TRBJ2-7, with 10 bases lining up with TRBD2. The CDR3 extends over 17 amino acids. V gave up 0 bases and J gave up 1 base; unmatched junction bases: 6. CDR1 is SGHVS, CDR2 FQNEAQ, per germline. CDR3 DNA sequence: TGTGCCAGCAGCTTAGCGCACCCTAGCGGGAGATCCTACGAGCAGTACTTC. Encoded protein: CASSLAHPSGRSYEQYF.

V and J are TRBV28 and TRBJ2-7; maybe TRBD2 (7 bases). Germline V gene sequence: CDR1 MDHEN, CDR2 SYDVKM. V dropped 5 bases and J dropped 6 bases, with 17 bases sitting between them. This CDR3 comprises 14 residues. The CDR3 region has the DNA TGTGCCAGCAGTCTAGATTCGGGGGGCGGCGAGCAGTACTTC. It specifies CASSLDSGGGEQYF.

This clone was detected a few times. The CDR3 bases are TGCGCCAGCAGTGATTCGGGACTAGCGAGACCTGAGCAGTTCTTC. This codes for CASSDSGLARPEQFF. The genes are TRBV10-2 and TRBJ2-1; 10 bases are shared with TRBD2. There are 15 residues in the CDR3. The J segment lost 9 bases and the V segment lost 3 bases, leaving 8 bases of the junction unmatched. Germline V lookup: CDR1 WSHSY, CDR2 SAAADI.

This clone showed up just once. The rearrangement links TRBV9 to TRBJ1-5; tentatively, D is TRBD1 (5 bases). Trimming left V 0 bases short and J 6 bases short, with 13 bases between. The CDR3 is 15 amino acids. The germline gives CDR1 SGDLS, CDR2 YYNGEE. This CDR3 is CASSVALGEGQPQHF. CDR3 DNA: TGTGCCAGCAGCGTAGCCCTGGGGGAGGGTCAGCCCCAGCATTTT.

This clone showed up just once. The chain uses TRBV9 and TRBJ2-3, with D maybe TRBD1 (5 bases). V lost 4 bases and J lost 6, with 15 bases in between. The germline V gene encodes CDR1 SGDLS and CDR2 YYNGEE. The CDR3 sequence is 14 residues long. CDR3 loop: CASSPQDATDTQYF. As DNA, the CDR3 is TGTGCCAGCAGCCCACAGGATGCCACGGATACGCAGTATTTT.

This rearrangement joins TRBV28 to TRBJ1-2; D unclear. Per the germline V gene, CDR1 is MDHEN and CDR2 is SYDVKM. Trimming removed 4 bases at V and 5 bases at J, with 11 bases between. This CDR3 has 13 residues. The CDR3 nucleotides are TGTGCCAGCAGTTCCGGGAGTTATTATGGCTACACCTTC. Translation gives CASSSGSYYGYTF.

The chain links TRBV28 to TRBJ2-7; D is possibly TRBD2 (6 bases). V dropped 2 bases and J dropped 5 bases, with 13 bases sitting between them. Germline V lookup: CDR1 MDHEN, CDR2 SYDVKM. The CDR3 contains 14 residues. The CDR3 loop is CASSLGLARNEQYF. As DNA, the CDR3 is TGTGCCAGCAGTTTAGGGCTAGCGCGGAACGAGCAGTACTTC.